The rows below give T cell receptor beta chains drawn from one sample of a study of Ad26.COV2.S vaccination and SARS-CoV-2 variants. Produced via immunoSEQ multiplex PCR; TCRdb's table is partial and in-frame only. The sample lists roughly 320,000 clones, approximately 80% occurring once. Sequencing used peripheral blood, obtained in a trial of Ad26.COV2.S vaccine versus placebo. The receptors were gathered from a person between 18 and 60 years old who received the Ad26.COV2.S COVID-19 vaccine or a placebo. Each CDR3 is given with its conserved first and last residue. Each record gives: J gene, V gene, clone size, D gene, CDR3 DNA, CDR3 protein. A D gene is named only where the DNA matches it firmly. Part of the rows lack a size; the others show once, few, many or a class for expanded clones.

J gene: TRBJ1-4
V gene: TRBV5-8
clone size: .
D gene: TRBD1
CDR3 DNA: TGTGCCAGCAGATGGGAGGGGGCTAGTGAAAAACTGTTTTTT
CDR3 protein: CASRWEGASEKLFF

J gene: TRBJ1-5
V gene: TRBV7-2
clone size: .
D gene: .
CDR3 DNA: TGTGCCAGCAGCTTATATTACCAGAATCAGCCCCAGCATTTT
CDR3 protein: CASSLYYQNQPQHF

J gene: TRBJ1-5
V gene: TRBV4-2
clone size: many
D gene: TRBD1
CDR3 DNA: TGTGCCAGCAGCCAAGATCGACAGGGGGCAGGACAGCCCCAGCATTTT
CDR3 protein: CASSQDRQGAGQPQHF

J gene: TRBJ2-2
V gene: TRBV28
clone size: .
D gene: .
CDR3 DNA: TGTGCCAGCAGGTCGAACACCGGGGAGCTGTTTTTT
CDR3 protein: CASRSNTGELFF

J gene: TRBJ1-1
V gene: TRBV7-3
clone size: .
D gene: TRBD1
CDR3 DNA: TGTGCCAGCAGCTCAGACAGGGACACTGAAGCTTTCTTT
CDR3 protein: CASSSDRDTEAFF

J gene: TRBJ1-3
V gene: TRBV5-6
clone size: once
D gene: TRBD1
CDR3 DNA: TGTGCCAGCAGCCAACAGGACAGGGCGGGGACCATATATTTT
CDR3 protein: CASSQQDRAGTIYF

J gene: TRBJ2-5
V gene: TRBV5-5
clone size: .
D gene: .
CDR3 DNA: TGTGCCAGCAGCTTGGCCGATTGGGTAATGGAGACCCAGTACTTC
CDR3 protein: CASSLADWVMETQYF

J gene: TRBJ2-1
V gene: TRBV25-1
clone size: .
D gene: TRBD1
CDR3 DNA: TGTGCCAGCAGTGCCCGAAGGGGGCCCACCTCCTACAATGAGCAGTTCTTC
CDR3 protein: CASSARRGPTSYNEQFF

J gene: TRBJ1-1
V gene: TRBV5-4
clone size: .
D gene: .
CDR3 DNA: TGTGCCAGCAGCACTGGCGGGGTGAATCGGGACACTGAAGCTTTCTTT
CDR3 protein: CASSTGGVNRDTEAFF

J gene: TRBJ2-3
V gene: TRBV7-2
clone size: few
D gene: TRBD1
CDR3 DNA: TGTGCCAGCAGGCCGACAGGGGGAGTTATCACAGATACGCAGTATTTT
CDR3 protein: CASRPTGGVITDTQYF

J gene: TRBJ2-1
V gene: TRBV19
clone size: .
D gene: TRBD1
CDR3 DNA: TGTGCCAGTAGTATAGTGGGACAGGGGTATGAGCAGTTCTTC
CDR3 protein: CASSIVGQGYEQFF

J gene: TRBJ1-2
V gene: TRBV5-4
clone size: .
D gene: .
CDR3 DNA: TGTGCCAGCAGCTTGAAGGGCGGGAACTATGGCTACACCTTC
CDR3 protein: CASSLKGGNYGYTF

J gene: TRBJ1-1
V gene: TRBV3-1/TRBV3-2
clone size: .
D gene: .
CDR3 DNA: TGTGCCAGCAGTCTAGGACTGGGGAACACTGAAGCTTTCTTT
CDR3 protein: CASSLGLGNTEAFF

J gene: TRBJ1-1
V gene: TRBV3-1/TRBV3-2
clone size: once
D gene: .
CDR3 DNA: TGTGCCAGCAGCCCCGGTGAGACTGAAGCTTTCTTT
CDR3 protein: CASSPGETEAFF

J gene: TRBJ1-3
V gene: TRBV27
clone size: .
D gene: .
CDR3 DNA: TGTGCCAGCAGTTTATCGTCAGGGTGGGTTGGAAACACCATATATTTT
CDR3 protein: CASSLSSGWVGNTIYF

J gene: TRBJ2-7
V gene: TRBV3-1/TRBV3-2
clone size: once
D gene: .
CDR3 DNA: TGTGCCAGCAGCCGACAGATCTCCTACGAGCAGTACTTC
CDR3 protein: CASSRQISYEQYF

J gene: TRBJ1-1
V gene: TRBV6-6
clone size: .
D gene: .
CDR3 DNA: TGTGCCAGCAGTTACGACAGCCTTTACACTGAAGCTTTCTTT
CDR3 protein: CASSYDSLYTEAFF

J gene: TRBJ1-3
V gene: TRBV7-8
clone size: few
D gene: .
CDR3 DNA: TGTGCCAGCAGCGGGTCCGGGGGCCCGAGAGAAGACTCTGGAAACACCATATATTTT
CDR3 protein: CASSGSGGPREDSGNTIYF

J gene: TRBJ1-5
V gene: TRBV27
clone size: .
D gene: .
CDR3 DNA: TGTGCCAGCAGCCCCCGCGGGCAGCCCCAGCATTTT
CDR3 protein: CASSPRGQPQHF

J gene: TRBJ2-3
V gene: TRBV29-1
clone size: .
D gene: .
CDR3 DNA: TGCAGCGTGGGACAAGGGGGAATAAGCACAGATACGCAGTATTTT
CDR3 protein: CSVGQGGISTDTQYF

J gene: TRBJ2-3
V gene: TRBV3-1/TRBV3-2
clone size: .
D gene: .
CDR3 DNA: TGTGCCAGCAGTCATGCGGGACTGACCACAGATACGCAGTATTTT
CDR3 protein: CASSHAGLTTDTQYF

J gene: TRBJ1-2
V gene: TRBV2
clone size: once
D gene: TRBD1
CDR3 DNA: TGTGCCAGCACCCTCCTCAGGGGGGAACGAGGCTACACCTTC
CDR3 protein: CASTLLRGERGYTF

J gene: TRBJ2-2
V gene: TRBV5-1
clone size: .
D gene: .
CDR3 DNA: TGCGCCAGCAGCTTGGACAGGGCGTCCACCGGGGAGCTGTTTTTT
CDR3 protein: CASSLDRASTGELFF

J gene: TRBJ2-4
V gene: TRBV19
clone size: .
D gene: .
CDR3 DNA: TGTGCCAGTAGTATAGATAGGGGAGTAGCCAAAAACATTCAGTACTTC
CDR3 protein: CASSIDRGVAKNIQYF

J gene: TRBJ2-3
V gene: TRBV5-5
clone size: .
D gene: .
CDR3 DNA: TGTGCCAGCAGCCATACTTCCCCAGATACGCAGTATTTT
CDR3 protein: CASSHTSPDTQYF

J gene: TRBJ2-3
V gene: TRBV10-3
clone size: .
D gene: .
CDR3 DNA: TGTGCCATCAGGGCTCCGGCCACCACAGATACGCAGTATTTT
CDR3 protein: CAIRAPATTDTQYF

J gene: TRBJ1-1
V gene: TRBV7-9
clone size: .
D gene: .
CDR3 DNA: TGTGCCAGCAGCTCCGGACTGGAGACTGAAGCTTTCTTT
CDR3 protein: CASSSGLETEAFF

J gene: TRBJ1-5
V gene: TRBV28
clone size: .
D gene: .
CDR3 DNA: TGTGCCAGCAGTTTATTGTCCCGCGGAAGCAATCAGCCCCAGCATTTT
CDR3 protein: CASSLLSRGSNQPQHF

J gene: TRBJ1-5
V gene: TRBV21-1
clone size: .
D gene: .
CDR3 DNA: TGTGCCAGCAGCAAAGGCGGAACAGGGGGCGATCCGTATAGCAATCAGCCCCAGCATTTT
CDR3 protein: CASSKGGTGGDPYSNQPQHF

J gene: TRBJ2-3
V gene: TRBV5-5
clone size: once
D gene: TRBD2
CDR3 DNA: TGTGCCAGCAGCTCTGGCCCGCGTAGCGGGGGAACAGATACGCAGTATTTT
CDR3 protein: CASSSGPRSGGTDTQYF

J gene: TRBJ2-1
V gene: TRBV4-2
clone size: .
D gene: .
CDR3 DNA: TGTGCCAGCAGCCAAGAGAGTGCGGGTGAGCAGTTCTTC
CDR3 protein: CASSQESAGEQFF

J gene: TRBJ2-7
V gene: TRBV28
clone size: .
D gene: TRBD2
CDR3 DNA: TGTGCCAGCAGTTTCCAGACTAGCGGATTCGAGCAGTACTTC
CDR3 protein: CASSFQTSGFEQYF

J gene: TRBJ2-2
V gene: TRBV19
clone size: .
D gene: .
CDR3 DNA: TGTGCCAGTAGGGTTCAGGGAACCACCGGGGAGCTGTTTTTT
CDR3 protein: CASRVQGTTGELFF

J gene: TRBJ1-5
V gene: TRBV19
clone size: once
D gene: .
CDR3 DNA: TGTGCCAGTAGGCTCAGGGGCCCCAATCAGCCCCAGCATTTT
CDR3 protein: CASRLRGPNQPQHF

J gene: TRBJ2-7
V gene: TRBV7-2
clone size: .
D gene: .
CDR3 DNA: TGTGCCAGCAGCTTAGGGGGGCAGTTTCTCTACGAGCAGTACTTC
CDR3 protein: CASSLGGQFLYEQYF

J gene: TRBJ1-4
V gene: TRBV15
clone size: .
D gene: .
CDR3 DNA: TGTGCCACCAGCCTCCGGGGGGGATCTAATGAAAAACTGTTTTTT
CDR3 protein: CATSLRGGSNEKLFF

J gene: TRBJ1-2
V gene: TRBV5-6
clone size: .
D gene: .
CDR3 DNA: TGTGCCAGCAGCCCCCGTTGGCGGGGGTCTAACTATGGCTACACCTTC
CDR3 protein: CASSPRWRGSNYGYTF

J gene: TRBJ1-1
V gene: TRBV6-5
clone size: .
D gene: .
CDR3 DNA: TGTGCCAGCAGTTACTCCCCAGGGGCTTTGAACACTGAAGCTTTCTTT
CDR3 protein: CASSYSPGALNTEAFF

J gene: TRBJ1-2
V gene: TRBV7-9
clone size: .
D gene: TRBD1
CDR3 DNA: TGTGCCAGCGAACCCGAAAGGACAGGCCGGAGCTATGGCTACACCTTC
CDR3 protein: CASEPERTGRSYGYTF

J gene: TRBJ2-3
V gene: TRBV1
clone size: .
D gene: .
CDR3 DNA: TGCACCAGCAGCCAAGATAAGCGGGGGGGCCAAGATACGCAGTATTTT
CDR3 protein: CTSSQDKRGGQDTQYF

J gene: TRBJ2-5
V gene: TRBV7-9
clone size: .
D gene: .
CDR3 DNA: TGTGCCAGCAGCTTAATAGAACGTCGGGAGACCCAGTACTTC
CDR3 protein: CASSLIERRETQYF

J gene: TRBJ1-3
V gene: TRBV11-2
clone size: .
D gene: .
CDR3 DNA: TGTGCCAGCAGCTTAGATTACCTGGTCCTAGGCTCCGGAAACACCATATATTTT
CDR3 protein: CASSLDYLVLGSGNTIYF

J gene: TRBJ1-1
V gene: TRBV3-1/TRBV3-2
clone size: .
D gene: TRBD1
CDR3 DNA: TGTGCCAGCAGCCAACGACAGGGGATCGACACTGAAGCTTTCTTT
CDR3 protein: CASSQRQGIDTEAFF

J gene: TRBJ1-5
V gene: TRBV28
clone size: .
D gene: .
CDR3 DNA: TGTGCCACCGCTGCAACGTCGGGGTCCGGGCCCCAGCATTTT
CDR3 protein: CATAATSGSGPQHF

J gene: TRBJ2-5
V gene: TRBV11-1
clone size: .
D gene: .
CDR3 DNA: TGTGCCAGCAGCTCAGGCGGACACCGACAAGAGACCCAGTACTTC
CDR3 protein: CASSSGGHRQETQYF

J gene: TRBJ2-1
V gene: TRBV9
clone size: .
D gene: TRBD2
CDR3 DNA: TGTGCCAGCAGCGTAGAACGGGGGGGCCTGTACAATGAGCAGTTCTTC
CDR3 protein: CASSVERGGLYNEQFF